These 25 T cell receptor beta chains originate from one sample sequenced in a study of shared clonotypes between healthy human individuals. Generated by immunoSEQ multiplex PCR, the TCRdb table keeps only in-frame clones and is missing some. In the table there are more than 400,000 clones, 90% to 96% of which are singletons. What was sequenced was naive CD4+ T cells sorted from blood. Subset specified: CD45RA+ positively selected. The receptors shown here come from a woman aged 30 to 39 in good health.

CDR3 nucleotide sequence: TGCGCCAGCAGCCCTGACAGGGGTGGCGATACGCAGTATTTT. Protein sequence: CASSPDRGGDTQYF. The V and J genes are TRBV5-1 and TRBJ2-3; 8 nucleotides align to TRBD1. Per the germline V gene, CDR1 is SGHRS and CDR2 is YFSETQ. The junction had 7 bases not matched to a gene; V was cut back by 4 bases and J by 6 bases. CDR3 length equals 14 residues. The full variable domain, with the rest looked up from reference TRBV5-1 and TRBJ2-3, is KAGVTQTPRYLIKTRGQQVTLSCSPISGHRSVSWYQQTPGQGLQFLFEYFSETQRNKGNFPGRFSGRQFSNSRSEMNVSTLELGDSALYLCASSPDRGGDTQYFGPGTRLTVL.

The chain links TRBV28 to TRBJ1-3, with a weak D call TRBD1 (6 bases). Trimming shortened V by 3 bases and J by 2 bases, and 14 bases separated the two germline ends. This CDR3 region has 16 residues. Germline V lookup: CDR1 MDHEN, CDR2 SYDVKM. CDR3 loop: CASSFLRGGTGNTIYF. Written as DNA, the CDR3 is TGTGCCAGCAGTTTTCTTCGAGGGGGAACTGGAAACACCATATATTTT.

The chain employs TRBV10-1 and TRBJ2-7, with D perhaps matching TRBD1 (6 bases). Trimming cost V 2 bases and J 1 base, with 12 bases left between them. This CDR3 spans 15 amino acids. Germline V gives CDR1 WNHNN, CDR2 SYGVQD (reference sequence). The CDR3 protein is CASSELFTGSYEQYF. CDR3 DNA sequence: TGCGCCAGCAGTGAGCTCTTTACAGGGTCCTACGAGCAGTACTTC.

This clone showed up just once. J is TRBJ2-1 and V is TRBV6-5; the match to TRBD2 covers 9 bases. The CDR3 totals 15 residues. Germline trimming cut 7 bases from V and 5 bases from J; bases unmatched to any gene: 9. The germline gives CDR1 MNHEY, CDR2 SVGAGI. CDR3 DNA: TGTGCCAGCACCCGTCCTGCGGGAGGGCACAATGAGCAGTTCTTC. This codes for CASTRPAGGHNEQFF.

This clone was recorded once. As DNA, the CDR3 is TGCAGCGCCAGTCGGGGGGCGGCCTACAATGAGCAGTTCTTC. This codes for CSASRGAAYNEQFF. The chain couples TRBV29-1 to TRBJ2-1, with D perhaps TRBD2 (7 bases). CDR1 SQVTM and CDR2 ANQGSEA come from the germline V gene. V was shortened by 7 bases and J by 2 bases, with 15 bases between the two germline ends. The CDR3 is 14 residues long.

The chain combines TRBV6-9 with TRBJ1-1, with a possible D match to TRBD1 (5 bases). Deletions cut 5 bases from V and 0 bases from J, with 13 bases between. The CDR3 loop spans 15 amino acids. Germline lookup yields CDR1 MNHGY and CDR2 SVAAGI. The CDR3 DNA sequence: TGTGCCAGCAGTGCCCGGGACTCACTGAACACTGAAGCTTTCTTT. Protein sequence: CASSARDSLNTEAFF.

CDR3 loop: CAISESGAFLNEQFF. DNA for the CDR3: TGTGCCATCAGTGAGTCAGGGGCTTTCCTCAATGAGCAGTTCTTC. V usage is TRBV10-3 and J usage is TRBJ2-1, with D possibly matching TRBD1 (5 bases). With 0 bases removed from V and 6 bases from J, the gap between germline ends came to 12 bases. Germline V lookup: CDR1 ENHRY, CDR2 SYGVKD. CDR3 size: 15 residues.

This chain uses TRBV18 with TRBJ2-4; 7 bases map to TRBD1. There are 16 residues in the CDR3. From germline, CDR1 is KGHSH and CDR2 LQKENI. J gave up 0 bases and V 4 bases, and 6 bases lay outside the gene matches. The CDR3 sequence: CASSRKTGLAKNIQYF. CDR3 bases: TGTGCCAGCTCACGGAAGACAGGGCTAGCCAAAAACATTCAGTACTTC.

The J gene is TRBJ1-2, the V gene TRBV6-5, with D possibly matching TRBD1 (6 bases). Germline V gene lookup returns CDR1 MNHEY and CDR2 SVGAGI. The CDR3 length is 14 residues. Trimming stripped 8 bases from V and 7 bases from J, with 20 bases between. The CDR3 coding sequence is TGTGCCAGCGGGTGGGGGGCCACCGCGAGTGGCTACACCTTC. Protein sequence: CASGWGATASGYTF.

The CDR3 region has the DNA TGTGCCAGCAGTGTAGGTTGGGGGACCCAGTACTTC. Amino acids: CASSVGWGTQYF. The chain is built from TRBV2 and TRBJ2-5; D unresolved. This CDR3 contains 12 residues. Germline assignment: CDR1 SNHLY and CDR2 FYNNEI. V was shortened by 4 bases and J by 7 bases, with 10 bases between the two germline ends. The complete variable domain, with remaining parts taken from reference TRBV2 and TRBJ2-5, reads EPEVTQTPSHQVTQMGQEVILRCVPISNHLYFYWYRQILGQKVEFLVSFYNNEISEKSEIFDDQFSVERPDGSNFTLKIRSTKLEDSAMYFCASSVGWGTQYFGPGTRLLVL.

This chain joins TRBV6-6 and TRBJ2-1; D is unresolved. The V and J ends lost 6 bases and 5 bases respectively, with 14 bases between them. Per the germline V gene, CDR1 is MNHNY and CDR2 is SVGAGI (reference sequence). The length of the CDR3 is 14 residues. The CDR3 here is CASRPTTAHNEQFF. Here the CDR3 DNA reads TGTGCCAGCAGACCGACGACCGCCCACAATGAGCAGTTCTTC.

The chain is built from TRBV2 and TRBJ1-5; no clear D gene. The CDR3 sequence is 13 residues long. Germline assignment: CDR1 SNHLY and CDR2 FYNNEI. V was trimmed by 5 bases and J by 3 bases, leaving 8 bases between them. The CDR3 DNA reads TGTGCCAGCAGTCGAAACGTCAATCAGCCCCAGCATTTT. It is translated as CASSRNVNQPQHF.

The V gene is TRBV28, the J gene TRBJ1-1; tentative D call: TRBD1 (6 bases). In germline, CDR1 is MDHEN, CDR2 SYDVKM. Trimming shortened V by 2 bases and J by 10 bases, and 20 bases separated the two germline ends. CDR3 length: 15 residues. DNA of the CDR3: TGTGCCAGCAGTTTAACAGGGAAAGACAGGAAAGTAGCTTTCTTT. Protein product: CASSLTGKDRKVAFF.

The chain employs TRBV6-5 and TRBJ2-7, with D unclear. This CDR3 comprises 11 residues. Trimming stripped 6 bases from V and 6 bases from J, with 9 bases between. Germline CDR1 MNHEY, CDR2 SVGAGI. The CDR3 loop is CASSDWAEQYF. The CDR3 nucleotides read TGTGCCAGCAGCGATTGGGCCGAGCAGTACTTC.

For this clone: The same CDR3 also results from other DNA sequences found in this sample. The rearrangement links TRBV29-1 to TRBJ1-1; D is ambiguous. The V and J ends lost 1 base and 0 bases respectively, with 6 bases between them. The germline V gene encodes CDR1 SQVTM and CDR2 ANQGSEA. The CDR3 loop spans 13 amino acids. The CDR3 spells CSVEGRMNTEAFF. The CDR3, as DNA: TGCAGCGTTGAAGGACGGATGAACACTGAAGCTTTCTTT.

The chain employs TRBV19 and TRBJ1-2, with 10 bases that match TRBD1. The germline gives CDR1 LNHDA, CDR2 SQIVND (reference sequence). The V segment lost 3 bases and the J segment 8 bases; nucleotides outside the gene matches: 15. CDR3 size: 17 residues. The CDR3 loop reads CASSMRTGTGAPRGYTF. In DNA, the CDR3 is TGTGCCAGTAGTATGCGCACCGGGACAGGGGCTCCGAGGGGCTACACCTTC.

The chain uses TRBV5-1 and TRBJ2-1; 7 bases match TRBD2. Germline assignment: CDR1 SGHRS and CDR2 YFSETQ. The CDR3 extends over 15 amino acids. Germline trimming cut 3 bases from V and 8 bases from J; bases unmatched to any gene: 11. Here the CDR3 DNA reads TGCGCCAGCAGCTCCACCGGCGGCGGGAGACATGAGCAGTTCTTC. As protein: CASSSTGGGRHEQFF.

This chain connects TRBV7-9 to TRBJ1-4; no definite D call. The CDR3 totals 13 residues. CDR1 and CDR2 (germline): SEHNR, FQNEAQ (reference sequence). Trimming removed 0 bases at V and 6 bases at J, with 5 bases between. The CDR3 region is CASSLAGDEKLFF. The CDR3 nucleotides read TGTGCCAGCAGCTTAGCCGGGGATGAAAAACTGTTTTTT.

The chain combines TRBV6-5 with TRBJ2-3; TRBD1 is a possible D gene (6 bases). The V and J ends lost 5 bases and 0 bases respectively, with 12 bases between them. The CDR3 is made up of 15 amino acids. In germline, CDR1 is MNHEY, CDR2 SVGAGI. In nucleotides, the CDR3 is TGTGCCAGCAGTAGGGACATCGAAAGCACAGATACGCAGTATTTT. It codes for CASSRDIESTDTQYF.

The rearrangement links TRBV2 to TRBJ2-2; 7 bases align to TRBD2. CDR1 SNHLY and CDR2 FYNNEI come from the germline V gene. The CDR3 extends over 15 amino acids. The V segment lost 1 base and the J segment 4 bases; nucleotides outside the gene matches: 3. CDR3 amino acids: CASSEGLALTGELFF. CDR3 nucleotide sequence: TGTGCCAGCAGTGAAGGACTAGCTCTCACCGGGGAGCTGTTTTTT.

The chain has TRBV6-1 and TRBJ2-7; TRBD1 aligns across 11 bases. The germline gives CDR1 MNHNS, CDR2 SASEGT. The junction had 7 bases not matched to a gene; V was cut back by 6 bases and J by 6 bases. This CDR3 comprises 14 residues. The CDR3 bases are TGTGCCAGCAGCCCCCGGGACAGGGGGGGCGAGCAGTACTTC. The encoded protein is CASSPRDRGGEQYF.

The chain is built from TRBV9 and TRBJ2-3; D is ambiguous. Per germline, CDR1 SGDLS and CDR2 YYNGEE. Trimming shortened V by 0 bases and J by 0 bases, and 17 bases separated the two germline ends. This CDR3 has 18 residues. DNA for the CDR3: TGTGCCAGCAGCGTAGTCGGATTCGGGTCCCCTAGCACAGATACGCAGTATTTT. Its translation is CASSVVGFGSPSTDTQYF.

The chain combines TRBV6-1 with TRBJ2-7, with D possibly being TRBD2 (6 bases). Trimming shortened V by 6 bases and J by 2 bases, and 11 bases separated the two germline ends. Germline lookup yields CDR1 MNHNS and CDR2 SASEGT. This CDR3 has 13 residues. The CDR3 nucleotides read TGTGCCAGCAGGACCGGGACTGCCTACGAGCAGTACTTC. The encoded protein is CASRTGTAYEQYF.

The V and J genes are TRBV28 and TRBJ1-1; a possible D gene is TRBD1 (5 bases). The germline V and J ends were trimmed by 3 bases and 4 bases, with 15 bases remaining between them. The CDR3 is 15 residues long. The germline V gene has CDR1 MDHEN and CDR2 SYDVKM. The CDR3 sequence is CASSFGHRGSTEAFF. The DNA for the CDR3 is TGTGCCAGCAGTTTCGGACACCGGGGGTCCACTGAAGCTTTCTTT.

The CDR3 loop is CASSVVGVAGNEQFF. The CDR3, as DNA: TGTGCCAGCAGCGTAGTTGGGGTGGCAGGCAATGAGCAGTTCTTC. The gene calls are TRBV9 and TRBJ2-1; D remains ambiguous. Per the germline V gene, CDR1 is SGDLS and CDR2 is YYNGEE. This CDR3 spans 15 amino acids. V was pared by 0 bases and J by 6 bases, with 13 bases between.